This paragraph covers one T cell receptor (beta chain) sequence. What it binds is unknown. Sample time point: blood at routine non-recurrence follow-up after resection. Frozen PBMC, nontumor lung or tumor provided whole RNA, which was sequenced unsorted. The data derive from a study of spatial heterogeneity in lung cancer. Turning to the study itself: Sequencing covered available follow-up PBMC samples collected a median of roughly two years after resection.

The V and J ends lost 5 bases and 0 bases respectively, with 17 bases between them. The CDR3 loop spans 16 amino acids. Per germline, CDR1 KGHSH and CDR2 LQKENI. Regarding the study as a whole: Blood contained ubiquitous expanded tumor TCRs more at resection than at follow-up.

The study tagged each TCR cDNA molecule with a unique molecular identifier. TCRdb redid the calling of the 5' RACE reads with MiXCR, one entry per CDR3 protein. The sample includes approximately 50,000 distinct CDR3 sequences, around 6.7% of them seen just once. Sequencing used PBMCs, obtained at follow-up. The sequence derives from a female donor with early-stage non-small cell lung cancer. This chain joins TRBV18 and TRBJ2-7; D gene unclear. CDR3 DNA: TGTGCCAGCTCATCGACCACCACCTCGAGCTCCTACGAGCAGTACTTC. The encoded protein is CASSSTTTSSSYEQYF.